This T cell receptor beta chain stems from a study of cytomegalovirus exposure and HLA in healthy donors. Whole-study results and caveats: As immune exposure information, only CMV serostatus was available. Roughly even sequencing depth across donors was the assumption behind the presence/absence analyses.

Germline V CDR1 and CDR2: SGHNT, YYREEE (reference sequence). This CDR3 has 14 amino acids. The germline V and J ends were trimmed by 4 bases and 8 bases, with 16 bases remaining between them. With respect to this clone: Its antigen is currently unknown.

The PCR contained 60 Vbeta and 13 Jbeta primers. Measured with immunoSEQ multiplex PCR; TCRdb has only the in-frame clones, and not every one. The sample table sets out more than 100,000 clones. V usage is TRBV5-4 and J usage is TRBJ2-1; tentatively, D is TRBD1 (6 bases). The sample comprised PBMCs. The source is a young man in good health and CMV-seronegative. The CDR3 region has the DNA TGTGCCAGCAGCCCGGCTTGGGGGCACCATGAGCAGTTCTTC. It encodes CASSPAWGHHEQFF.